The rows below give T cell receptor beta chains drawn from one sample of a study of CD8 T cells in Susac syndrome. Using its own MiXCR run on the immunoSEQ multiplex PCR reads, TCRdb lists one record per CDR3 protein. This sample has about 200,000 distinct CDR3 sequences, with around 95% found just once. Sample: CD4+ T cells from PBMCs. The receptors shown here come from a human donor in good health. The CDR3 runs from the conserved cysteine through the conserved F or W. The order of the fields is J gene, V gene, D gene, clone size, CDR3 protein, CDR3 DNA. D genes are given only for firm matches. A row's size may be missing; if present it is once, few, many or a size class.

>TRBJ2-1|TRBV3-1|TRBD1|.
CASTQGAYNEQFF
TGTGCCAGCACACAGGGGGCCTACAATGAGCAGTTCTTC
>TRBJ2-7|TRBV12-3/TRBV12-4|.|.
CASSPLRGAGEQYF
TGTGCCAGCAGTCCCCTCCGGGGGGCCGGGGAGCAGTACTTC
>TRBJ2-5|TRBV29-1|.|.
CSAGLVQETQYF
TGCAGCGCTGGACTCGTCCAAGAGACCCAGTACTTC
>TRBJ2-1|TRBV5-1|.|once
CASSLVGPNEQFF
TGCGCCAGCAGCTTGGTCGGCCCCAATGAGCAGTTCTTC
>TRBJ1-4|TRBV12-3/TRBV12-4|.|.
CASRTWGVNEKLFF
TGTGCCAGCAGGACGTGGGGAGTTAATGAAAAACTGTTTTTT
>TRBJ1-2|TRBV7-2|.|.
CASSPREGRLYGYTF
TGTGCCAGCAGCCCTCGAGAGGGGCGGCTCTATGGCTACACCTTC
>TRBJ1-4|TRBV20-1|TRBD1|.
CSARGQGAGEKLFF
TGCAGTGCTAGAGGACAGGGGGCGGGTGAAAAACTGTTTTTT
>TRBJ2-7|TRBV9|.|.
CASSARYNAEQYF
TGTGCCAGCAGCGCCCGTTATAATGCCGAGCAGTACTTC
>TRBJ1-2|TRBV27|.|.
CASSPTPDRFSGYTF
TGTGCCAGCAGTCCAACACCCGACAGATTCAGCGGCTACACCTTC
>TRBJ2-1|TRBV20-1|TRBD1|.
CSATPGQGYRLASFGEQFF
TGCAGTGCTACTCCGGGACAGGGATACCGACTAGCCTCCTTTGGGGAGCAGTTCTTC
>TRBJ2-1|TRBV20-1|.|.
CSASDNNEQFF
TGCAGTGCTTCGGACAACAATGAGCAGTTCTTC
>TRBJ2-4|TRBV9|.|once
CASSPAGADIQYF
TGTGCCAGCAGTCCGGCAGGGGCGGACATTCAGTACTTC
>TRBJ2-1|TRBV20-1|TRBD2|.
CSARLAGVPFF
TGCAGTGCTAGATTGGCGGGAGTGCCGTTCTTC
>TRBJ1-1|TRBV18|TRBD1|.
CASSPYRGRRTEAFF
TGTGCCAGCTCACCTTACAGGGGGCGTCGGACTGAAGCTTTCTTT
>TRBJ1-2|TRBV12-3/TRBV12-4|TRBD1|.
CASSLETGGFGYTF
TGTGCCAGCAGTTTAGAGACAGGGGGCTTTGGCTACACCTTC
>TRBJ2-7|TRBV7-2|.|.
CASSLSEQGYEQYF
TGTGCCAGCAGCTTATCGGAACAGGGATACGAGCAGTACTTC
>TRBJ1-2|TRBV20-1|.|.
CSAGDGRYNYGYTF
TGCAGTGCGGGGGACGGACGCTATAACTATGGCTACACCTTC
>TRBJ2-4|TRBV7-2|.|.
CASSLEVAVAKNIQYF
TGTGCCAGCAGCTTAGAGGTGGCAGTAGCCAAAAACATTCAGTACTTC
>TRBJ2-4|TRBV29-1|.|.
CSVAGDRDKNIQYF
TGCAGCGTTGCCGGCGATAGGGACAAAAACATTCAGTACTTC
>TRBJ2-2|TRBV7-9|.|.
CAGILRGNTGELFF
TGTGCCGGAATTCTCCGGGGCAACACCGGGGAGCTGTTTTTT
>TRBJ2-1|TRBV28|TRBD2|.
CASRARELAGGDNEQFF
TGTGCCAGCAGGGCACGGGAACTAGCGGGAGGGGACAATGAGCAGTTCTTC
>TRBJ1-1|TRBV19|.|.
CASSITGGGAAFF
TGTGCCAGTAGTATAACGGGAGGAGGCGCTGCTTTCTTT
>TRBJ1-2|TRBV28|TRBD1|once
CASSPRQGWIGYTF
TGTGCCAGCAGTCCTCGACAGGGTTGGATTGGCTACACCTTC
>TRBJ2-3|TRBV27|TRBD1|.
CASKRDRGHTQYF
TGTGCCAGCAAAAGGGACAGGGGGCATACGCAGTATTTT
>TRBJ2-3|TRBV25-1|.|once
CASSESVRDTQYF
TGTGCCAGCAGTGAATCGGTCCGAGATACGCAGTATTTT
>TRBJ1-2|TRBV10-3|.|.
CAISGQAYYGYTF
TGTGCCATCAGTGGACAGGCATACTATGGCTACACCTTC
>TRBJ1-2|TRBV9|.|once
CASSLTQWGNGYTF
TGTGCCAGCAGCCTCACCCAGTGGGGAAATGGCTACACCTTC
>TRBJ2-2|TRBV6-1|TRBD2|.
CASTTLAGGPDTGELFF
TGTGCCAGCACCACACTAGCGGGGGGGCCCGACACCGGGGAGCTGTTTTTT
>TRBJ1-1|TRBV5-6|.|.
CASSLLVQGRTEAFF
TGTGCCAGCAGCTTGCTTGTTCAAGGAAGGACTGAAGCTTTCTTT
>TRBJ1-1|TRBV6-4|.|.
CASSSQVGYEAFF
TGTGCCAGCAGCTCCCAAGTTGGATATGAAGCTTTCTTT
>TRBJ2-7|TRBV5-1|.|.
CASSSPAGWEQYF
TGCGCCAGCAGCTCCCCGGCTGGGTGGGAGCAGTACTTC
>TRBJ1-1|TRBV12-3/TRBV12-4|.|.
CASSFLGHTEAFF
TGTGCCAGCAGTTTCCTGGGGCACACTGAAGCTTTCTTT
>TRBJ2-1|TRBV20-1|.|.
CSAPGLASYNEQFF
TGCAGTGCTCCGGGACTTGCCTCCTACAATGAGCAGTTCTTC
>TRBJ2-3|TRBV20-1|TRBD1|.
CSARAYWDRDPADTQYF
TGCAGTGCTAGGGCCTATTGGGACAGGGATCCTGCAGATACGCAGTATTTT
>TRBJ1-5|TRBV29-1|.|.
CSVREQGGQPQHF
TGCAGCGTAAGGGAACAGGGAGGGCAGCCCCAGCATTTT
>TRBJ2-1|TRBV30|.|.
CARSFYNEQFF
TGTGCCCGTAGCTTTTACAATGAGCAGTTCTTC
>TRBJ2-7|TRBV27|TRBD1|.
CASKAFDRAYEQYF
TGTGCCAGCAAGGCCTTCGACAGGGCCTACGAGCAGTACTTC
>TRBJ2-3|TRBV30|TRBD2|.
CAWSISGGDTQYF
TGTGCCTGGAGTATTTCCGGGGGGGATACGCAGTATTTT
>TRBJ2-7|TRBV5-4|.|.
CASSKPGRTYEQYF
TGTGCCAGCAGCAAACCGGGACGGACCTACGAGCAGTACTTC
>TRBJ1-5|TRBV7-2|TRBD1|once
CASSLGRGPNQPQHF
TGTGCCAGCAGCCTAGGGAGGGGGCCAAATCAGCCCCAGCATTTT
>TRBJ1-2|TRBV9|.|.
CASSVAGTPESGYTF
TGTGCCAGCAGCGTAGCCGGGACCCCAGAGAGTGGCTACACCTTC
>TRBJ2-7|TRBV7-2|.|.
CASSGHDYEQYF
TGTGCCAGCAGCGGGCATGACTACGAGCAGTACTTC
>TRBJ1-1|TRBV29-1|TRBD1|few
CSGQTGGNTEAFF
TGCAGCGGCCAGACAGGGGGAAACACTGAAGCTTTCTTT
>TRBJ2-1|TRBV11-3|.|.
CASSLDQLGPYNEQFF
TGTGCCAGCAGCTTAGATCAGCTAGGGCCCTACAATGAGCAGTTCTTC
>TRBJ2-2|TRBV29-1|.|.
CSVMQAANTGELFF
TGCAGCGTAATGCAGGCTGCGAACACCGGGGAGCTGTTTTTT
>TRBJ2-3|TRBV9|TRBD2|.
CASSVATSGSADTQYF
TGTGCCAGCAGCGTAGCAACTAGCGGGAGCGCAGATACGCAGTATTTT
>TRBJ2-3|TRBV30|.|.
CACLPRAPVVNTQYF
TGTGCCTGCCTTCCCCGGGCCCCGGTGGTAAATACGCAGTATTTT
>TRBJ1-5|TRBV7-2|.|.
CASSFVTQPQHF
TGTGCCAGCAGCTTCGTAACTCAGCCCCAGCATTTT
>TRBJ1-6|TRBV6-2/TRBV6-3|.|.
CASSYRAEDSPLHF
TGTGCCAGCAGTTACAGGGCTGAGGATTCACCCCTCCACTTT
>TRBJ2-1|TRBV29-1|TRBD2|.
CSVAKASGGWVSYNEQFF
TGCAGCGTTGCGAAGGCTAGCGGGGGGTGGGTCTCCTACAATGAGCAGTTCTTC
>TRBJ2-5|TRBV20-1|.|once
CRANRGIQETQYF
TGCAGGGCTAATCGGGGCATCCAAGAGACCCAGTACTTC
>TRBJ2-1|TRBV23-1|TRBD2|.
CASSPKREGGYNEQFF
TGCGCCAGCAGTCCAAAGCGGGAGGGTGGGTACAATGAGCAGTTCTTC
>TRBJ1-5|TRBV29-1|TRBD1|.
CSVGGQFNQPQHF
TGCAGCGTTGGGGGACAGTTCAATCAGCCCCAGCATTTT
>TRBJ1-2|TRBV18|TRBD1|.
CASSPKGQDYGYTF
TGTGCCAGCTCACCGAAGGGACAGGACTATGGCTACACCTTC
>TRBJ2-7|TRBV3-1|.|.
CASSQVPPSYEQYF
TGTGCCAGCAGCCAAGTCCCCCCCTCCTACGAGCAGTACTTC
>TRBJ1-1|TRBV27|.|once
CASSPGPGSEAFF
TGTGCCAGCAGTCCTGGTCCAGGCTCTGAAGCTTTCTTT
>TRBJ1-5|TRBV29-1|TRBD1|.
CSATAGGGQPQHF
TGCAGCGCAACGGCAGGGGGCGGCCAGCCCCAGCATTTT
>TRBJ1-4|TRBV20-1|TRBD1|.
CSAPGQLNEKLFF
TGCAGTGCTCCGGGACAGCTTAATGAAAAACTGTTTTTT
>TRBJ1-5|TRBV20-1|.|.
CSAPGTDYQPQHF
TGCAGTGCTCCCGGGACGGACTACCAGCCCCAGCATTTT